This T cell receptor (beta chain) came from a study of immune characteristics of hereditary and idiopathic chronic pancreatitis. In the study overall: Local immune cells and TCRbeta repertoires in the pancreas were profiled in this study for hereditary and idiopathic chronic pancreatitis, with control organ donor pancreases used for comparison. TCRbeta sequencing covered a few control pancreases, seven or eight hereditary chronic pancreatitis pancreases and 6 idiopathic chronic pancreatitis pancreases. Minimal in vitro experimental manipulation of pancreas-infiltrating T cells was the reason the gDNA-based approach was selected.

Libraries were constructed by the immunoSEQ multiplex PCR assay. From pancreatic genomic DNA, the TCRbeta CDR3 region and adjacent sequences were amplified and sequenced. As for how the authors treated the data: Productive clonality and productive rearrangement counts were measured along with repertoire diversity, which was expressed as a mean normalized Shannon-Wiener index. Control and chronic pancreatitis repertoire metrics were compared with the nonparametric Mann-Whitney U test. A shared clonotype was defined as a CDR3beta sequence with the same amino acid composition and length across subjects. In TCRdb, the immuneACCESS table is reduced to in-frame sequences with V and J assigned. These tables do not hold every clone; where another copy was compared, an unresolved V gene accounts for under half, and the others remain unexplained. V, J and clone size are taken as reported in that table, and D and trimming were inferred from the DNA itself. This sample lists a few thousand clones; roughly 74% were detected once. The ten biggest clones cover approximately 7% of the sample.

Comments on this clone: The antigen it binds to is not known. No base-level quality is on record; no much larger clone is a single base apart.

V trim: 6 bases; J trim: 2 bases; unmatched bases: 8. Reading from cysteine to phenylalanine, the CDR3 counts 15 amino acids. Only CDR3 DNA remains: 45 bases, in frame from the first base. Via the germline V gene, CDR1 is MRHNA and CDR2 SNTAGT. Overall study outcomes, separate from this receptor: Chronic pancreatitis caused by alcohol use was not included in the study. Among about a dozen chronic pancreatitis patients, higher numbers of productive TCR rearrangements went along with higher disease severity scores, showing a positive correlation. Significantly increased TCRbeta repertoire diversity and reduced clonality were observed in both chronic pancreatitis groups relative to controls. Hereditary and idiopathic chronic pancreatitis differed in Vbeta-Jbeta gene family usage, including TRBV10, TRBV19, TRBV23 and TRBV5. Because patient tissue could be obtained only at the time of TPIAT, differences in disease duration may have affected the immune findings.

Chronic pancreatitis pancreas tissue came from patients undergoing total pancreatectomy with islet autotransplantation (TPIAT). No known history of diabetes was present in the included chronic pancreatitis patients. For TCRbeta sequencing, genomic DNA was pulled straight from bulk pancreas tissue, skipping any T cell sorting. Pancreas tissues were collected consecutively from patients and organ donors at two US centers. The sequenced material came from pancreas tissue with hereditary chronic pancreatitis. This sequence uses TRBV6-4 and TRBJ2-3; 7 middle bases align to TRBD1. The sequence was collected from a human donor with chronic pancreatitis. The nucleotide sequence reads TGTGCCAGCAGGGAGACAGGGTCCCCCACAGATACGCAGTATTTT. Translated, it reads CASRETGSPTDTQYF.